These T cell receptor beta chains were read from a single sample in a study of identical twins. One entry per CDR3 protein, called by TCRdb with MiXCR from the 5' RACE reads. The table includes roughly 770,000 distinct CDR3 sequences, 18% detected once. This same sample was also taken into another study, of T cells expressing NK-cell markers.

Sequences were obtained from PBMCs. The receptors come from a woman aged 18-29 years in good health. CDR3s include the opening cysteine and the closing phenylalanine or tryptophan. Fields, in order: V gene, J gene, D gene, clone size, CDR3 protein, CDR3 DNA. A D gene is named only where the DNA matches it firmly. Size is omitted from some rows. Given values are once, few, many or a class for expanded clones.

TRBV11-2	TRBJ2-1	TRBD2	few	CASSLEASGGGVF	TGTGCCAGCAGCTTAGAGGCTAGCGGGGGGGGTGTCTTC
TRBV12-5	TRBJ2-5	-	-	CASALDIQETQYF	TGTGCTAGTGCTCTGGACATCCAAGAGACCCAGTACTTC
TRBV6-5	TRBJ2-3	TRBD2	-	CASSYGLAGGARSTDTQYF	TGTGCCAGCAGTTACGGGCTAGCGGGGGGGGCAAGAAGCACAGATACGCAGTATTTT
TRBV12-5	TRBJ1-1	-	-	CASGLPRRGRNHTEAFF	TGTGCTAGTGGTTTGCCCCGAAGAGGGCGAAATCACACTGAAGCTTTCTTT
TRBV12-3/TRBV12-4	TRBJ2-5	-	few	CASSLLGRGGETQYF	TGTGCCAGCAGTTTATTAGGGAGGGGGGGAGAGACCCAGTACTTC
TRBV5-1	TRBJ2-7	-	-	CASSLSGPGYEQYF	TGCGCCAGCAGCTTGAGCGGGCCCGGTTACGAGCAGTACTTC
TRBV10-3	TRBJ2-1	-	few	CAISESTTGTLYNEQFF	TGTGCCATCAGTGAGTCCACAACCGGGACACTCTACAATGAGCAGTTCTTC
TRBV27	TRBJ2-1	-	-	CASMGTVGNEQFF	TGTGCCAGCATGGGAACTGTGGGTAATGAGCAGTTCTTC
TRBV4-1	TRBJ2-3	-	few	CASSRAEATDTQYF	TGCGCCAGCAGCCGGGCGGAGGCCACAGATACGCAGTATTTT
TRBV7-6	TRBJ2-4	TRBD2	few	CASSPLGTSGIKNIQYF	TGTGCCAGCAGCCCTTTGGGGACTAGCGGGATTAAAAACATTCAGTACTTC
TRBV13	TRBJ2-3	TRBD2	few	CASSLTSGRRDTQYF	TGTGCCAGCAGCCTTACTAGCGGGAGGAGAGATACGCAGTATTTT
TRBV12-3/TRBV12-4	TRBJ1-3	-	-	CASSLGMTALTRSGNTIYF	TGTGCCAGCAGTTTAGGCATGACAGCTTTGACCCGCTCTGGAAACACCATATATTTT
TRBV12-3/TRBV12-4	TRBJ2-1	-	-	CASSLGHTLGYEQFF	TGTGCCAGCAGTTTAGGGCATACCTTGGGGTATGAGCAGTTCTTC
TRBV5-1	TRBJ2-6	-	-	CASSSSGRLSGANVLTF	TGCGCCAGCAGCTCGTCGGGACGCCTCTCTGGGGCCAACGTCCTGACTTTC
TRBV29-1	TRBJ2-2	-	-	CSVEEGGTGELFF	TGCAGCGTTGAAGAAGGGGGCACCGGGGAGCTGTTTTTT
TRBV7-3	TRBJ1-1	-	-	CASSPSSSTFAAFF	TGTGCCAGCAGCCCCAGCAGCAGCACGTTTGCAGCTTTCTTT
TRBV30	TRBJ1-2	-	-	CAWKGEGWSGYTF	TGTGCCTGGAAAGGAGAGGGGTGGAGCGGCTACACCTTC
TRBV5-1	TRBJ1-1	TRBD1	few	CASSRLGQGNTEAFF	TGCGCCAGCAGCCGACTGGGACAGGGGAACACTGAAGCTTTCTTT
TRBV10-3	TRBJ2-1	TRBD2	few	CAISDIQREGEFF	TGTGCCATCAGTGACATTCAGCGGGAGGGTGAGTTCTTC
TRBV6-1	TRBJ1-4	-	few	CASRNRDPNEKLFF	TGTGCCAGCAGAAACAGGGACCCCAATGAAAAACTGTTTTTT
TRBV12-3/TRBV12-4	TRBJ2-1	-	-	CASVPEAYNEQFF	TGTGCCAGCGTCCCCGAAGCCTACAATGAGCAGTTCTTC
TRBV5-1	TRBJ2-3	-	many	CASSRGSAGSGDTDTQYF	TGCGCCAGCAGCCGGGGGTCGGCAGGGTCGGGGGACACAGATACGCAGTATTTT
TRBV10-3	TRBJ1-2	-	-	CAISDQGKIHGYTF	TGTGCCATCAGTGACCAGGGGAAAATTCATGGCTACACCTTC
TRBV12-3/TRBV12-4	TRBJ2-1	-	-	CASKRWDHNEQFF	TGTGCCAGCAAAAGGTGGGATCACAATGAGCAGTTCTTC
TRBV27	TRBJ2-3	-	-	CASSKTPLVAQYF	TGTGCCAGCAGTAAGACTCCTCTGGTCGCGCAGTATTTT
TRBV20-1	TRBJ2-1	TRBD2	-	CSASRASGGAYNEQFF	TGCAGTGCTAGTAGGGCTAGCGGGGGGGCTTACAATGAGCAGTTCTTC
TRBV7-2	TRBJ2-1	-	-	CASSLQVLSGFNEQFF	TGTGCCAGCAGCTTACAGGTACTCTCCGGGTTCAATGAGCAGTTCTTC
TRBV6-5	TRBJ2-3	TRBD2	few	CASSYRTVAGGTDTQYF	TGTGCCAGCAGTTACCGTACCGTAGCGGGAGGAACAGATACGCAGTATTTT
TRBV27	TRBJ2-5	-	-	CASSSTSMGTQYF	TGTGCCAGCAGTTCGACTAGTATGGGCACCCAGTACTTC
TRBV6-2/TRBV6-3	TRBJ1-4	TRBD1	many	CASRRGQTVNEKLFF	TGTGCCAGCCGACGGGGACAGACCGTTAATGAAAAACTGTTTTTT
TRBV7-3	TRBJ2-2	-	-	CASSLMSGFSGELFF	TGTGCCAGCAGCTTAATGTCAGGGTTTTCCGGGGAGCTGTTTTTT
TRBV5-4	TRBJ1-1	TRBD1	-	CASSQGRTGGRTEAFF	TGTGCCAGCAGCCAGGGCCGGACAGGGGGCCGAACTGAAGCTTTCTTT
TRBV11-2	TRBJ2-1	-	few	CASSLVSGSVNEQFF	TGTGCCAGCAGCTTAGTCTCTGGTAGCGTCAATGAGCAGTTCTTC
TRBV25-1	TRBJ1-2	TRBD1	many	CASRAGQGYYGYTF	TGTGCCAGCAGGGCGGGACAGGGGTACTATGGCTACACCTTC